Listed here is a single T cell receptor beta chain. Libraries were prepared by immunoSEQ multiplex PCR; TCRdb keeps only in-frame clonotypes and omits some of them. The record lists 150,000 to 200,000 clones, of which the ten most abundant hold roughly 2%. This entry belongs to a study of control samples from healthy donors and cancer patients. The clonotype comes from a woman aged 25-40 years in good health. The sequenced material came from blood.

The CDR3 spells CASSSGTSLQYF. The CDR3 region has the DNA TGTGCCAGCAGTTCCGGGACTAGTTTACAGTACTTC. This chain uses TRBV28 with TRBJ2-7, with 8 bases matching TRBD2. The CDR3 runs to 12 residues. With 4 bases clipped from V and 10 bases from J, the junction kept 6 bases outside the gene matches. CDR1 and CDR2 from the germline V gene are MDHEN and SYDVKM.